Listed below are T cell receptor beta chains from one sample, sequenced in a study of blood T cell repertoires in COVID-19. Profiled with immunoSEQ multiplex PCR; TCRdb holds only in-frame clones, not every one. The table records around 420,000 clones, 88% of them present only once. Sequencing was performed on PBMCs or T cells enriched from blood (not recorded which). The receptors originated from a woman aged 40 to 55 with acute COVID-19. The CDR3 runs from the conserved cysteine through the conserved F or W. The order of the fields is J gene, D gene, clone size, V gene, CDR3 protein, CDR3 DNA. D genes are given only for firm matches. Size tells how often a clone was seen (once, few, many) or the class of an expanded clone, and some rows leave it out.

j_call: TRBJ1-2; d_call: TRBD1; clone_size: -; v_call: TRBV18; cdr3_aa: CASSPSGGDYGYTF; cdr3_nt: TGTGCCAGCTCACCGTCAGGGGGCGACTATGGCTACACCTTC
j_call: TRBJ2-5; d_call: -; clone_size: -; v_call: TRBV9; cdr3_aa: CASSSRTGRAETQYF; cdr3_nt: TGTGCCAGCAGCTCCCGGACAGGGAGGGCAGAGACCCAGTACTTC
j_call: TRBJ2-7; d_call: TRBD1; clone_size: -; v_call: TRBV6-1; cdr3_aa: CASSEPGQGTYEQYF; cdr3_nt: TGTGCCAGCAGTGAACCGGGACAGGGGACCTACGAGCAGTACTTC
j_call: TRBJ1-4; d_call: -; clone_size: -; v_call: TRBV1; cdr3_aa: CTSSQDLQGLTTNEKLFF; cdr3_nt: TGCACCAGCAGCCAAGATTTACAGGGACTAACAACTAATGAAAAACTGTTTTTT
j_call: TRBJ1-1; d_call: -; clone_size: -; v_call: TRBV6-1; cdr3_aa: CASSEALQRTDWNTEAFF; cdr3_nt: TGTGCCAGCAGTGAAGCGCTTCAGAGAACAGATTGGAACACTGAAGCTTTCTTT
j_call: TRBJ1-2; d_call: -; clone_size: -; v_call: TRBV19; cdr3_aa: CASSQMVRNLFANYGYTF; cdr3_nt: TGTGCCAGTAGCCAAATGGTCAGGAACCTATTCGCTAACTATGGCTACACCTTC
j_call: TRBJ1-4; d_call: -; clone_size: few; v_call: TRBV5-1; cdr3_aa: CASSLFGQTNEKLFF; cdr3_nt: TGCGCCAGCAGCTTGTTTGGACAGACGAATGAAAAACTGTTTTTT
j_call: TRBJ1-5; d_call: -; clone_size: -; v_call: TRBV27; cdr3_aa: CASSPRTLQGQPQHF; cdr3_nt: TGTGCCAGCAGCCCCAGGACGCTACAGGGTCAGCCCCAGCATTTT
j_call: TRBJ1-2; d_call: -; clone_size: -; v_call: TRBV5-8; cdr3_aa: CASSLMGLSNYGYTF; cdr3_nt: TGTGCCAGCAGCTTGATGGGGCTATCTAACTATGGCTACACCTTC
j_call: TRBJ2-5; d_call: -; clone_size: -; v_call: TRBV7-2; cdr3_aa: CASSAGTFQETQYF; cdr3_nt: TGTGCCAGCAGCGCGGGGACTTTCCAAGAGACCCAGTACTTC
j_call: TRBJ1-2; d_call: -; clone_size: -; v_call: TRBV20-1; cdr3_aa: CSHGDGYTF; cdr3_nt: TGCAGCCATGGAGATGGCTACACCTTC
j_call: TRBJ1-3; d_call: -; clone_size: -; v_call: TRBV12-5; cdr3_aa: CASGLVNRGNTIYF; cdr3_nt: TGTGCTAGTGGTTTGGTCAACAGGGGAAACACCATATATTTT
j_call: TRBJ1-1; d_call: TRBD1; clone_size: once; v_call: TRBV29-1; cdr3_aa: CSVEGTGEEAFF; cdr3_nt: TGCAGCGTTGAAGGGACAGGGGAGGAAGCTTTCTTT
j_call: TRBJ2-3; d_call: -; clone_size: once; v_call: TRBV19; cdr3_aa: CASSIPGKDTQYF; cdr3_nt: TGTGCCAGTAGTATTCCAGGGAAGGATACGCAGTATTTT
j_call: TRBJ1-6; d_call: -; clone_size: -; v_call: TRBV27; cdr3_aa: CASSLSTVSYNSPLHF; cdr3_nt: TGTGCTAGCAGTTTATCGACAGTCTCCTATAATTCACCCCTCCACTTT
j_call: TRBJ2-3; d_call: TRBD2; clone_size: -; v_call: TRBV9; cdr3_aa: CASSVLTSETDTQYF; cdr3_nt: TGTGCCAGCAGCGTTTTGACTAGCGAGACAGATACGCAGTATTTT
j_call: TRBJ2-3; d_call: TRBD2; clone_size: -; v_call: TRBV5-1; cdr3_aa: CATTGGDTQYF; cdr3_nt: TGCGCCACCACGGGGGGAGATACGCAGTATTTT
j_call: TRBJ2-2; d_call: -; clone_size: -; v_call: TRBV3-1/TRBV3-2; cdr3_aa: CASSQEAGFPGELFF; cdr3_nt: TGTGCCAGCAGCCAAGAGGCGGGGTTCCCCGGGGAGCTGTTTTTT
j_call: TRBJ1-3; d_call: -; clone_size: -; v_call: TRBV24-1; cdr3_aa: CATSDLPRGNTIYF; cdr3_nt: TGTGCCACCAGTGATCTTCCACGGGGAAACACCATATATTTT
j_call: TRBJ1-4; d_call: -; clone_size: -; v_call: TRBV5-1; cdr3_aa: CASSLGDNRGEKLFF; cdr3_nt: TGCGCCAGCAGCCTCGGGGACAATAGAGGGGAAAAACTGTTTTTT
j_call: TRBJ2-1; d_call: TRBD1; clone_size: -; v_call: TRBV5-5; cdr3_aa: CASNQGASYNEQFF; cdr3_nt: TGTGCCAGCAACCAGGGGGCCTCCTACAATGAGCAGTTCTTC
j_call: TRBJ2-2; d_call: -; clone_size: -; v_call: TRBV5-1; cdr3_aa: CASSWNRDTGELFF; cdr3_nt: TGCGCCAGCAGCTGGAACAGGGACACCGGGGAGCTGTTTTTT
j_call: TRBJ1-2; d_call: -; clone_size: -; v_call: TRBV2; cdr3_aa: CASRTDRNYGYTF; cdr3_nt: TGTGCCAGCAGAACCGACAGAAACTATGGCTACACCTTC
j_call: TRBJ1-5; d_call: -; clone_size: -; v_call: TRBV6-2/TRBV6-3; cdr3_aa: CASSEKEGGLDNQPQHF; cdr3_nt: TGTGCCAGCAGTGAGAAGGAGGGTGGGTTGGACAATCAGCCCCAGCATTTT
j_call: TRBJ1-1; d_call: -; clone_size: -; v_call: TRBV5-1; cdr3_aa: CASSLAGTTRQAFF; cdr3_nt: TGCGCCAGCAGCTTGGCGGGGACAACTCGACAAGCTTTCTTT
j_call: TRBJ2-7; d_call: -; clone_size: -; v_call: TRBV19; cdr3_aa: CASGVGGGTYEQYF; cdr3_nt: TGTGCCAGCGGGGTCGGGGGTGGCACCTACGAGCAGTACTTC
j_call: TRBJ1-4; d_call: TRBD1; clone_size: -; v_call: TRBV5-6; cdr3_aa: CASSFSQGEIEGNEKLFF; cdr3_nt: TGTGCCAGCAGCTTCAGCCAGGGGGAGATAGAGGGTAATGAAAAACTGTTTTTT
j_call: TRBJ2-7; d_call: -; clone_size: -; v_call: TRBV5-4; cdr3_aa: CASSSGPGTHYEQYF; cdr3_nt: TGTGCCAGCAGCTCAGGCCCAGGGACACACTACGAGCAGTACTTC
j_call: TRBJ1-2; d_call: -; clone_size: -; v_call: TRBV28; cdr3_aa: CARTTNYGYTF; cdr3_nt: TGTGCTCGGACAACTAACTATGGCTACACCTTC
j_call: TRBJ2-5; d_call: -; clone_size: -; v_call: TRBV5-1; cdr3_aa: CASSPTRHKETQYF; cdr3_nt: TGCGCCAGCAGCCCCACGCGACACAAAGAGACCCAGTACTTC
j_call: TRBJ2-7; d_call: -; clone_size: -; v_call: TRBV5-1; cdr3_aa: CASSLSGYEQYF; cdr3_nt: TGCGCCAGCAGCTTGTCCGGGTACGAGCAGTACTTC
j_call: TRBJ2-2; d_call: -; clone_size: -; v_call: TRBV3-1/TRBV3-2; cdr3_aa: CASSRLAGELFF; cdr3_nt: TGTGCCAGCAGCCGGCTAGCCGGGGAGCTGTTTTTT
j_call: TRBJ1-1; d_call: -; clone_size: once; v_call: TRBV25-1; cdr3_aa: CASSPNTEAFF; cdr3_nt: TGTGCCAGCAGTCCTAACACTGAAGCTTTCTTT
j_call: TRBJ1-6; d_call: TRBD1; clone_size: many; v_call: TRBV4-1; cdr3_aa: CASSHGQGAGNSPLHF; cdr3_nt: TGCGCCAGCAGCCACGGACAGGGGGCTGGAAATTCACCCCTCCACTTT
j_call: TRBJ2-1; d_call: TRBD1; clone_size: -; v_call: TRBV7-2; cdr3_aa: CASTIQGPYNEQFF; cdr3_nt: TGTGCCAGTACGATACAGGGGCCGTACAATGAGCAGTTCTTC
j_call: TRBJ2-7; d_call: TRBD2; clone_size: -; v_call: TRBV4-1; cdr3_aa: CASSQDLRAGPPYEQYF; cdr3_nt: TGCGCCAGCAGCCAAGATTTACGAGCGGGGCCTCCCTACGAGCAGTACTTC
j_call: TRBJ1-2; d_call: -; clone_size: -; v_call: TRBV19; cdr3_aa: CASSMQIESYGYTF; cdr3_nt: TGTGCCAGTAGTATGCAAATCGAGAGCTATGGCTACACCTTC